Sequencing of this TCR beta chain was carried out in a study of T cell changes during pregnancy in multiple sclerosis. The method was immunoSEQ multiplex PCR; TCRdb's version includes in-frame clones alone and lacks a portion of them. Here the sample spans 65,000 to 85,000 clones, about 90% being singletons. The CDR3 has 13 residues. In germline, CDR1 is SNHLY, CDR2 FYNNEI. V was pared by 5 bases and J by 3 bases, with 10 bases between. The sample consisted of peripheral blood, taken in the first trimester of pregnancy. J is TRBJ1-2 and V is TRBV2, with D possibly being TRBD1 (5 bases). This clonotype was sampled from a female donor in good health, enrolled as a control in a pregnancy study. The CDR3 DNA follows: TGTGCCAGCAGTAGGGGCAGAGACTATGGCTACACCTTC. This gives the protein CASSRGRDYGYTF.